The rows below give T cell receptor beta chains drawn from one sample of a study of control samples from healthy donors and cancer patients. Assay: immunoSEQ multiplex PCR; the TCRdb copy retains only in-frame clones and omits some. The sample has about 150,000 clones, approximately 93% seen once. Sequenced input: blood. The source of these receptors is a middle-aged man in good health. Both conserved end residues are part of each CDR3. Each record gives: clone size, D gene, J gene, V gene, CDR3 length, CDR3 protein, CDR3 DNA. A D gene is named only where the DNA matches it firmly. Clone size is not always given. Where it is, it says once, few, many or a class for expanded clones.

clone size: .; D gene: .; J gene: TRBJ1-1; V gene: TRBV18; CDR3 length: 14; CDR3 protein: CASSPLKDSTEAFF; CDR3 DNA: TGTGCCAGCTCACCACTGAAAGACAGCACTGAAGCTTTCTTT
clone size: .; D gene: .; J gene: TRBJ1-2; V gene: TRBV7-9; CDR3 length: 15; CDR3 protein: CASSLDVADNYGYTF; CDR3 DNA: TGTGCCAGCAGCTTAGACGTCGCGGACAACTATGGCTACACCTTC
clone size: .; D gene: TRBD2; J gene: TRBJ2-7; V gene: TRBV29-1; CDR3 length: 15; CDR3 protein: CSVERVAGSSYEQYF; CDR3 DNA: TGCAGCGTTGAAAGAGTAGCGGGGAGCTCCTACGAGCAGTACTTC
clone size: .; D gene: TRBD1; J gene: TRBJ1-2; V gene: TRBV6-5; CDR3 length: 14; CDR3 protein: CASGQGLSLYGYTF; CDR3 DNA: TGTGCCAGTGGACAGGGGCTTTCCCTATATGGCTACACCTTC
clone size: .; D gene: TRBD1; J gene: TRBJ1-2; V gene: TRBV28; CDR3 length: 15; CDR3 protein: CASSLGQGKKYGYTF; CDR3 DNA: TGTGCCAGCAGTTTAGGACAGGGAAAGAAGTATGGCTACACCTTC
clone size: .; D gene: .; J gene: TRBJ2-2; V gene: TRBV18; CDR3 length: 15; CDR3 protein: CASSPPFQGAGELFF; CDR3 DNA: TGTGCCAGCTCACCACCTTTTCAAGGGGCCGGGGAGCTGTTTTTT
clone size: .; D gene: .; J gene: TRBJ1-4; V gene: TRBV5-1; CDR3 length: 12; CDR3 protein: CASSLDGEKLFF; CDR3 DNA: TGCGCCAGCAGCTTGGATGGTGAAAAACTGTTTTTT
clone size: .; D gene: .; J gene: TRBJ1-1; V gene: TRBV9; CDR3 length: 15; CDR3 protein: CASSVVDSMNTEAFF; CDR3 DNA: TGTGCCAGCAGCGTAGTTGACAGCATGAACACTGAAGCTTTCTTT
clone size: .; D gene: TRBD1; J gene: TRBJ1-2; V gene: TRBV4-3; CDR3 length: 16; CDR3 protein: CASSQARTGSFYGYTF; CDR3 DNA: TGCGCCAGCAGCCAAGCCCGGACAGGGAGTTTCTATGGCTACACCTTC
clone size: .; D gene: .; J gene: TRBJ1-5; V gene: TRBV9; CDR3 length: 15; CDR3 protein: CASSVGVGSNQPQHF; CDR3 DNA: TGTGCCAGCAGCGTAGGGGTGGGAAGCAATCAGCCCCAGCATTTT
clone size: .; D gene: .; J gene: TRBJ1-5; V gene: TRBV27; CDR3 length: 14; CDR3 protein: CASSPRRSNQPQHF; CDR3 DNA: TGTGCCAGCAGTCCTCGTAGGAGCAATCAGCCCCAGCATTTT
clone size: .; D gene: .; J gene: TRBJ1-5; V gene: TRBV6-6; CDR3 length: 16; CDR3 protein: CATKNRGSERDQPQHF; CDR3 DNA: TGTGCCACCAAGAATCGGGGGTCAGAAAGGGATCAGCCCCAGCATTTT
clone size: .; D gene: .; J gene: TRBJ1-2; V gene: TRBV9; CDR3 length: 14; CDR3 protein: CASSVVGSNYGYTF; CDR3 DNA: TGTGCCAGCAGCGTAGTTGGGTCTAACTATGGCTACACCTTC
clone size: .; D gene: .; J gene: TRBJ1-2; V gene: TRBV6-5; CDR3 length: 14; CDR3 protein: CASEDTRYYYGYTF; CDR3 DNA: TGTGCCAGCGAAGACACTCGCTACTACTATGGCTACACCTTC
clone size: .; D gene: .; J gene: TRBJ1-2; V gene: TRBV7-9; CDR3 length: 12; CDR3 protein: CASSPILYGYTF; CDR3 DNA: TGTGCCAGCAGCCCGATACTCTATGGCTACACCTTC
clone size: .; D gene: .; J gene: TRBJ1-6; V gene: TRBV14; CDR3 length: 16; CDR3 protein: CASSQEGTWVGSPLHF; CDR3 DNA: TGTGCCAGCAGCCAAGAAGGGACCTGGGTTGGTTCACCCCTCCACTTT
clone size: .; D gene: .; J gene: TRBJ1-2; V gene: TRBV27; CDR3 length: 13; CDR3 protein: CASSQQGWQGYTF; CDR3 DNA: TGTGCCAGCAGTCAACAGGGATGGCAGGGCTACACCTTC
clone size: .; D gene: .; J gene: TRBJ1-6; V gene: TRBV6-4; CDR3 length: 15; CDR3 protein: CASSIQALLDSPLHF; CDR3 DNA: TGTGCCAGCAGTATCCAGGCATTGCTGGATTCACCCCTCCACTTT
clone size: .; D gene: .; J gene: TRBJ1-5; V gene: TRBV7-9; CDR3 length: 13; CDR3 protein: CASSLGRDQPQHF; CDR3 DNA: TGTGCCAGCAGCTTAGGAAGGGATCAGCCCCAGCATTTT
clone size: .; D gene: .; J gene: TRBJ1-1; V gene: TRBV14; CDR3 length: 13; CDR3 protein: CASSRDSWTEAFF; CDR3 DNA: TGTGCCAGCAGCCGAGACAGTTGGACTGAAGCTTTCTTT
clone size: .; D gene: .; J gene: TRBJ2-3; V gene: TRBV5-1; CDR3 length: 16; CDR3 protein: CASSPPRGGGTDTQYF; CDR3 DNA: TGCGCCAGCAGCCCCCCCCGAGGAGGGGGCACAGATACGCAGTATTTT
clone size: once; D gene: .; J gene: TRBJ1-2; V gene: TRBV19; CDR3 length: 17; CDR3 protein: CASTPPPWQDQNYGYTF; CDR3 DNA: TGTGCCAGTACTCCCCCTCCTTGGCAGGACCAGAACTATGGCTACACCTTC